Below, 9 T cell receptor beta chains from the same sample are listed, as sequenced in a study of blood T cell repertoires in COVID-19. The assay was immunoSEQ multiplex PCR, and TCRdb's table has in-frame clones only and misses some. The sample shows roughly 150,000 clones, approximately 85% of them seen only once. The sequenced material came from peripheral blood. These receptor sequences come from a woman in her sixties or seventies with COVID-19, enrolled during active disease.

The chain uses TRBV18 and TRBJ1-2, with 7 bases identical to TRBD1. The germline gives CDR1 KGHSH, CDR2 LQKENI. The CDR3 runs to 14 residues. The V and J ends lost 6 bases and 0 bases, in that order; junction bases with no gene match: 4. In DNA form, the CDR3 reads TGTGCCAGCTCTCGGGACAGTTCTAACTATGGCTACACCTTC. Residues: CASSRDSSNYGYTF. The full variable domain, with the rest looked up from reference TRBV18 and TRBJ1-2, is NAGVMQNPRHLVRRRGQEARLRCSPMKGHSHVYWYRQLPEEGLKFMVYLQKENIIDESGMPKERFSAEFPKEGPSILRIQQVVRGDSAAYFCASSRDSSNYGYTFGSGTRLTVV.

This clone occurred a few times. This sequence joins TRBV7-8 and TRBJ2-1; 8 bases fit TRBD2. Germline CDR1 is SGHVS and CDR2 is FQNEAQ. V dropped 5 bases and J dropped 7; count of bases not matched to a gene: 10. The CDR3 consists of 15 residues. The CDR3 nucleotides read TGTGCCAGCAGCCGCGGAGCGGGGGCCCAAAATGAGCAGTTCTTC. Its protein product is CASSRGAGAQNEQFF.

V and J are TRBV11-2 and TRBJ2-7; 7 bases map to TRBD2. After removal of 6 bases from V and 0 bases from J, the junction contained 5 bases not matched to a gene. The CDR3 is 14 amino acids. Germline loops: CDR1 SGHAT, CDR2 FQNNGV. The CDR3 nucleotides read TGTGCCAGCAGTCACGGGGGGTTCTCCTACGAGCAGTACGTC. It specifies CASSHGGFSYEQYV.

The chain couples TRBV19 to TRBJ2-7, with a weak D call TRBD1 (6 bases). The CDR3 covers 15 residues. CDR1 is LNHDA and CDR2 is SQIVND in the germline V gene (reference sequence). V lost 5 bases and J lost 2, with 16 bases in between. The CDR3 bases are TGTGCCAGTAGTCTCGGCGTGGGGGCCCCCTACGAGCAGTACGTC. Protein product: CASSLGVGAPYEQYV.

CDR3 in amino acids: CASNRANYGYTF. In nucleotides, the CDR3 is TGTGCCAGTAACCGAGCTAACTATGGCTACACCTTC. The V and J genes are TRBV19 and TRBJ1-2; D uncertain. This CDR3 contains 12 residues. Trimming left V 7 bases short and J 0 bases short, with 6 bases between. Germline V gene data show CDR1 as LNHDA and CDR2 as SQIVND (reference sequence).

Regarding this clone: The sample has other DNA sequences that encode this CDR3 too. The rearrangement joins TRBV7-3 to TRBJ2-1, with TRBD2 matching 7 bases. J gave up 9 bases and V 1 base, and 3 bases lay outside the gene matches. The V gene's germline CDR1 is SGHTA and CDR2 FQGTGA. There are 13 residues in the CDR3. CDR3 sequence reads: CASSLRLAGEQFF. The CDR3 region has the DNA TGTGCCAGCAGCTTAAGACTAGCCGGTGAGCAGTTCTTC.

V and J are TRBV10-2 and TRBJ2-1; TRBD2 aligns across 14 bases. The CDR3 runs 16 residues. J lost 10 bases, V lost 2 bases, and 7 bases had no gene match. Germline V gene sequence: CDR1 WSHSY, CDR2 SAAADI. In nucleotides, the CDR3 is TGCGCCAGCAGTGAGACAGGGACTAGCGGGAGTAAGGAGCAGTTCTTC. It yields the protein CASSETGTSGSKEQFF.

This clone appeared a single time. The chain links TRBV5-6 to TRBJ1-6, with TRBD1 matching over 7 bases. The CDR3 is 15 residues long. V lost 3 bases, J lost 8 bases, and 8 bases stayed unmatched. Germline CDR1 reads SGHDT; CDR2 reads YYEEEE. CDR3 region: CASSSDRAIDSPLHF. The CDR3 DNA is TGTGCCAGCAGCTCAGACAGGGCAATAGATTCACCCCTCCACTTT.

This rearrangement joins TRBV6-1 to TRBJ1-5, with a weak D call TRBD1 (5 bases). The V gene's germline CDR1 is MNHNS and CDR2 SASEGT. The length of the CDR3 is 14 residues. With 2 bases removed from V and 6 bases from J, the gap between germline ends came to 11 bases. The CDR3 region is CASSEPGRVQPQHF. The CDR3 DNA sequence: TGTGCCAGCAGTGAACCAGGCAGGGTTCAGCCCCAGCATTTT.